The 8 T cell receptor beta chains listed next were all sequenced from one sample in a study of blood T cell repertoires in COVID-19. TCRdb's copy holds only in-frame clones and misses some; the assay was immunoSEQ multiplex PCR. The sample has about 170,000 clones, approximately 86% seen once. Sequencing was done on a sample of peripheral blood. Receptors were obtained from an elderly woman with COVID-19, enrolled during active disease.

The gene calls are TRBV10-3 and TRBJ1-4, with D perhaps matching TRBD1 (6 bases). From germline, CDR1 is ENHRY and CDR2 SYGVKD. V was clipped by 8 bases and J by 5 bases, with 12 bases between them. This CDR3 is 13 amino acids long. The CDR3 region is CAISRDTNEKLFF. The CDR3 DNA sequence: TGTGCCATCTCTAGGGACACCAATGAAAAACTGTTTTTT.

The DNA for the CDR3 is TGTGCCAGCAGCTTAGATTCAGCGAGTAACTATGGCTACACCTTC. Translated, it gives CASSLDSASNYGYTF. This chain connects TRBV7-2 to TRBJ1-2; D is unclear. The CDR3 spans 15 residues. CDR1 and CDR2 (germline): SGHTA, FQGNSA. Trimming took off 1 base at V and 1 base at J, with 10 bases between the two ends.

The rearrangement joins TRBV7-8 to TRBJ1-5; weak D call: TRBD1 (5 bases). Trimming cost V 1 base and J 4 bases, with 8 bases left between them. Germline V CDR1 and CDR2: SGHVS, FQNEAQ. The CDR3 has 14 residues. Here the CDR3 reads CASSLVTANQPQHF. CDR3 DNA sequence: TGTGCCAGCAGCTTAGTGACAGCAAATCAGCCCCAGCATTTT.

The CDR3 reads CATSSQPGGGAGTQFF. CDR3 DNA: TGTGCCACCAGCAGTCAACCCGGGGGGGGCGCGGGAACGCAGTTCTTC. The rearrangement uses TRBV15 and TRBJ2-1; 8 bases are shared with TRBD2. This CDR3 region has 16 residues. CDR1 LNHNV and CDR2 YYDKDF come from the germline V gene (reference sequence). The V gene end was trimmed by 3 bases and the J gene end by 12 bases; junction bases not matched to a gene: 16.

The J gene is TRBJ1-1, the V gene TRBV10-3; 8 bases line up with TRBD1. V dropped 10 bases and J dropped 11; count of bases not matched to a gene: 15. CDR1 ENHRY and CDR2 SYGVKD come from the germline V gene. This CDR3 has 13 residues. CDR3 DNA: TGTGCCACGACTCCGGTGCAGGACAGGGACGCTTTCTTT. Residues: CATTPVQDRDAFF.

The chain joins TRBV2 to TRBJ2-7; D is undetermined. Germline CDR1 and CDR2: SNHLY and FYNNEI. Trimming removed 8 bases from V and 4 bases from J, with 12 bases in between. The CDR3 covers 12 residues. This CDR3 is CASRSNNYEQYF. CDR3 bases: TGTGCCAGCCGGTCAAATAATTACGAGCAGTACTTC.

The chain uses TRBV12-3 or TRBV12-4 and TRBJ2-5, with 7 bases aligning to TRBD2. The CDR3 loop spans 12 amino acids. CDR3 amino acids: CGEEAGEETQYF. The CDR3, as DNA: TGTGGGGAGGAGGCGGGAGAAGAGACCCAGTACTTC.

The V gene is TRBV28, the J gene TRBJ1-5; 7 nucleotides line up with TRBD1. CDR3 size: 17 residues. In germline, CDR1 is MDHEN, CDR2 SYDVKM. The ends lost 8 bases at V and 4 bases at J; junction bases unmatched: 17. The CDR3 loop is CASRMGQRKGGNQPQHF. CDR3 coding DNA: TGTGCCAGCCGCATGGGACAGCGCAAAGGGGGGAATCAGCCCCAGCATTTT.